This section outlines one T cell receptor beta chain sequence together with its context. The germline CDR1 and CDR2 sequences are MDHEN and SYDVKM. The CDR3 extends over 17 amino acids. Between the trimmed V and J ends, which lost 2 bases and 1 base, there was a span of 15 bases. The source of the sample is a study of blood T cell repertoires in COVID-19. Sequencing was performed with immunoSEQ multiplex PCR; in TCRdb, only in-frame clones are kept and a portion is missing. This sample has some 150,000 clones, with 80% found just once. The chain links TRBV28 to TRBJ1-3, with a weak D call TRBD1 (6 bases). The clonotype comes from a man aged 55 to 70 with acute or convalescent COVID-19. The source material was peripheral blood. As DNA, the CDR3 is TGTGCCAGCAGTTTAACATATACAGGGAATTCTGGAAACACCATATATTTT. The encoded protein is CASSLTYTGNSGNTIYF.